The next 23 T cell receptor beta chains were all read from a single sample in a study of T cell responses to AZD1222 COVID-19 vaccine. This table comes from immunoSEQ multiplex PCR, and its TCRdb copy is limited to in-frame clones, with some not included. The sample has tens of thousands of clones; around 90% are singletons. The starting material was peripheral blood, obtained on day 0 of AZD1222 vaccination. Receptors were obtained from an adult in good health.

The genes are TRBV5-4 and TRBJ2-7; 8 bases match TRBD1. Germline V gene lookup returns CDR1 SGHNT and CDR2 YYREEE (reference sequence). Unmatched junction bases numbered 18, after V lost 4 bases and J lost 6 bases. The CDR3 spans 17 residues. DNA for the CDR3: TGTGCCAGCAGCCCCGTACGGCCCGGACAGGGTAACGGCGAGCAGTACTTC. Protein sequence: CASSPVRPGQGNGEQYF.

V and J are TRBV2 and TRBJ2-7; 11 nucleotides match TRBD1. This CDR3 is 15 amino acids long. With 6 bases clipped from V and 1 base from J, the junction kept 5 bases outside the gene matches. Germline V gene sequence: CDR1 SNHLY, CDR2 FYNNEI. The CDR3 spells CASSGQGARSYEQYF. As DNA, the CDR3 is TGTGCCAGCAGCGGACAGGGGGCGCGGTCCTACGAGCAGTACTTC.

This chain uses TRBV5-6 with TRBJ2-2; the match to TRBD1 covers 8 bases. The CDR3 covers 16 residues. With V trimmed by 4 bases and J by 5 bases, 10 bases remained unmatched. Per germline, CDR1 SGHDT and CDR2 YYEEEE. The CDR3 region is CASSQRLTGGTGELFF. The DNA for the CDR3 is TGTGCCAGCAGCCAAAGACTTACAGGGGGAACCGGGGAGCTGTTTTTT.

This chain uses TRBV11-2 with TRBJ1-3, with TRBD1 as a possible D gene (5 bases). Germline loops: CDR1 SGHAT, CDR2 FQNNGV. The CDR3 consists of 17 residues. V lost 5 bases, J lost 0 bases, and 17 bases lay in between. CDR3 DNA: TGTGCCAGCAGCCGGCGGCCCGGGGACGGCTCTGGAAACACCATATATTTT. Amino acid sequence: CASSRRPGDGSGNTIYF.

The V gene is TRBV5-1, the J gene TRBJ2-5, with 14 bases matching TRBD2. The length of the CDR3 is 14 residues. Germline trimming cut 9 bases from V and 4 bases from J; bases unmatched to any gene: 5. Germline values: CDR1 SGHRS, CDR2 YFSETQ. In nucleotides, the CDR3 is TGCGCCACCGGGGGACTAGCGGGAGCAGAGACCCAGTACTTC. Protein: CATGGLAGAETQYF. Drawing the rest from reference TRBV5-1 and TRBJ2-5, the complete variable domain is KAGVTQTPRYLIKTRGQQVTLSCSPISGHRSVSWYQQTPGQGLQFLFEYFSETQRNKGNFPGRFSGRQFSNSRSEMNVSTLELGDSALYLCATGGLAGAETQYFGPGTRLLVL.

The chain couples TRBV14 to TRBJ2-7, with 10 nucleotides matching TRBD1. The CDR3 sequence is 17 residues long. Germline V gene lookup returns CDR1 SGHDN and CDR2 FVKESK. Trimming took 1 base from V and 3 from J; bases not matched to a gene: 9. Here the CDR3 reads CASSQAKPGTGVYEQYF. CDR3 bases: TGTGCCAGCAGCCAAGCCAAACCCGGGACAGGGGTCTACGAGCAGTACTTC.

The V call is TRBV5-1, the J call TRBJ1-4; TRBD1 matches 7 bases. Trimming removed 0 bases from V and 3 bases from J; junction bases left unmatched: 8. Germline CDR1 SGHRS, CDR2 YFSETQ. The CDR3 runs to 17 residues. CDR3 residues: CASSLAQGIVANEKLFF. CDR3 coding DNA: TGCGCCAGCAGCTTGGCACAGGGGATCGTGGCTAATGAAAAACTGTTTTTT.

The chain recombines TRBV30 with TRBJ1-5; D remains unclear. Germline-derived CDR1 and CDR2 are GTSNPN and SVGIG (reference sequence). This CDR3 is 12 amino acids long. V lost 0 bases and J lost 3, with 3 bases in between. The CDR3 sequence: CAWSVPNQPQHF. CDR3 coding DNA: TGTGCCTGGAGTGTACCCAATCAGCCCCAGCATTTT.

This clone appeared once. The chain joins TRBV27 to TRBJ2-7, with 10 bases matching TRBD2. Germline V gene sequence: CDR1 MNHEY, CDR2 SMNVEV (reference sequence). V lost 1 base, J lost 3 bases, and 3 bases stayed unmatched. The CDR3 is 15 residues long. CDR3 nucleotides: TGTGCCAGCAGTTTATGGGCTAGCGGGAGCTACGAGCAGTACTTC. Its translation: CASSLWASGSYEQYF.

The V and J genes are TRBV5-6 and TRBJ1-6, with D hard to call. The V end lost 1 base, the J end lost 7 bases, and 9 bases lay between the germline ends. Germline V CDR1 and CDR2: SGHDT, YYEEEE. The CDR3 runs 14 residues. The CDR3 bases are TGTGCCAGCAGCTTGATCCAGGTGAATTCACCCCTCCACTTT. Protein product: CASSLIQVNSPLHF.

This clone was observed a few times. The J gene is TRBJ2-7, the V gene TRBV7-9; 7 bases align to TRBD2. The CDR3 spans 14 residues. Germline loops: CDR1 SEHNR, CDR2 FQNEAQ (reference sequence). Trimming cost V 6 bases and J 1 base; bases outside gene matches: 6. For the CDR3, the DNA is TGTGCCAGCAGGAGGATGGGGGGGTCCTACGAGCAGTACTTC. It is translated as CASRRMGGSYEQYF.

The chain links TRBV2 to TRBJ2-1; D possibly matches TRBD1 or TRBD2 (5 bases each). Trimming cost V 2 bases and J 10 bases, with 21 bases left between them. Germline lookup yields CDR1 SNHLY and CDR2 FYNNEI. This CDR3 spans 16 amino acids. CDR3 residues: CASSETGSKGREEQFF. The CDR3 DNA reads as TGTGCCAGCAGTGAAACTGGTAGTAAGGGGAGAGAAGAGCAGTTCTTC.

This rearrangement joins TRBV3-1 (or the pseudogene TRBV3-2) to TRBJ2-7; 11 bases are shared with TRBD2. The germline gives CDR1 LGHDT, CDR2 YNNKEL (reference sequence). J lost 2 bases, V lost 2 bases, and 5 bases had no gene match. The CDR3 is 16 residues long. CDR3 amino acids: CASSQNVAGGPYEQYF. The DNA of the CDR3 is TGTGCCAGCAGCCAAAATGTAGCGGGAGGGCCCTACGAGCAGTACTTC.

The genes are TRBV6-2 or TRBV6-3 and TRBJ2-1; weak D call: TRBD2 (6 bases). Trimming pared 2 bases from V and 5 bases from J, leaving 13 bases between. The germline CDR1 and CDR2 sequences are MNHEY and SVGEGT. This CDR3 region has 15 residues. The CDR3 nucleotides read TGTGCCAGCAGTTACCAAAGGGGACTTAACAATGAGCAGTTCTTC. Residues: CASSYQRGLNNEQFF.

The chain uses TRBV7-2 and TRBJ1-1; D might be TRBD1 (5 bases). Germline V CDR1 and CDR2: SGHTA, FQGNSA. CDR3 size: 14 residues. The germline V and J ends were trimmed by 1 base and 7 bases, with 13 bases remaining between them. This chain's CDR3 is CASSLDWGSSEAFF. The CDR3 coding sequence is TGTGCCAGCAGCTTAGATTGGGGGTCCAGTGAAGCTTTCTTT.

This chain connects TRBV9 to TRBJ2-2; 12 nucleotides line up with TRBD2. Germline V lookup: CDR1 SGDLS, CDR2 YYNGEE. This CDR3 comprises 16 residues. V lost 4 bases and J lost 5; bases outside the gene matches: 6. The CDR3 here is CASSPGLAGYTGELFF. The CDR3 DNA is TGTGCCAGCAGCCCAGGACTAGCGGGATATACCGGGGAGCTGTTTTTT.

This clone was detected a few times. CDR3 coding DNA: TGTGCCAGCCACCGGGACGGAATCTCCTACGAGCAGTACTTC. Protein: CASHRDGISYEQYF. The chain recombines TRBV2 with TRBJ2-7, with D possibly being TRBD1 or TRBD2 (5 bases each). Germline V gene lookup returns CDR1 SNHLY and CDR2 FYNNEI. V was pared by 8 bases and J by 0 bases, with 14 bases between. This CDR3 has 14 residues.

The J gene is TRBJ2-7, the V gene TRBV7-9, with D possibly being TRBD1 (6 bases). Between the trimmed V and J ends, which lost 4 bases and 5 bases, there was a span of 18 bases. The V gene's germline CDR1 is SEHNR and CDR2 FQNEAQ (reference sequence). CDR3 length: 15 amino acids. This CDR3 reads CASSSLRQASDEQYF. The CDR3 bases are TGTGCCAGCAGCTCACTCCGACAGGCATCGGACGAGCAGTACTTC. The full variable domain, rest sourced from reference TRBV7-9 and TRBJ2-7, is DTGVSQNPRHKITKRGQNVTFRCDPISEHNRLYWYRQTLGQGPEFLTYFQNEAQLEKSRLLSDRFSAERPKGSFSTLEIQRTEQGDSAMYLCASSSLRQASDEQYFGPGTRLTVT.

V gene TRBV29-1 combines with J gene TRBJ2-2; 8 bases agree with TRBD1. The V segment lost 7 bases and the J segment 0 bases; nucleotides outside the gene matches: 4. Germline-derived CDR1 and CDR2 are SQVTM and ANQGSEA. The CDR3 is 14 residues long. The CDR3 DNA reads as TGCAGCGCCATGGGACAGGCGAACACCGGGGAGCTGTTTTTT. Protein: CSAMGQANTGELFF.

This chain joins TRBV18 and TRBJ2-3; TRBD2 is a possible D gene (5 bases). The CDR3 is made up of 13 amino acids. Germline V gene sequence: CDR1 KGHSH, CDR2 LQKENI. Trimming left V 0 bases short and J 5 bases short, with 6 bases between. The CDR3 region is CASSPPAGDTQYF. The CDR3 bases are TGTGCCAGCTCACCACCGGCGGGAGATACGCAGTATTTT. The full variable domain, its missing parts supplied by reference TRBV18 and TRBJ2-3, is NAGVMQNPRHLVRRRGQEARLRCSPMKGHSHVYWYRQLPEEGLKFMVYLQKENIIDESGMPKERFSAEFPKEGPSILRIQQVVRGDSAAYFCASSPPAGDTQYFGPGTRLTVL.

The rearrangement uses TRBV12-3 or TRBV12-4 and TRBJ2-5; TRBD1 matches at 9 bases. Trimming cost V 10 bases and J 5 bases; bases outside gene matches: 8. There are 13 residues in the CDR3. CDR3 sequence reads: CATRTGDGETQYF. The CDR3 DNA follows: TGTGCCACCCGGACAGGGGACGGGGAGACCCAGTACTTC.

The sample holds a few counts of this clone. The chain joins TRBV5-4 to TRBJ2-7; D call uncertain. This CDR3 has 15 amino acids. V was clipped by 2 bases and J by 1 base, with 13 bases between them. Germline CDR1 and CDR2: SGHNT and YYREEE (reference sequence). CDR3 in amino acids: CASSLGATLSYEQYF. DNA of the CDR3: TGTGCCAGCAGCTTAGGAGCGACACTTTCCTACGAGCAGTACTTC.

In DNA form, the CDR3 reads TGTGCCAGCAGCAGGGGGCCGAGCACAGATACGCAGTATTTT. Protein: CASSRGPSTDTQYF. The rearrangement links TRBV5-5 to TRBJ2-3, with 7 bases lining up with TRBD1. CDR1 and CDR2 from the germline V gene are SGHKS and YYEKEE (reference sequence). The CDR3 consists of 14 residues. V lost 4 bases to trimming and J lost 0 bases; unmatched junction nucleotides: 2.